The clone carrying this T cell receptor beta chain has a count of ten or more. Antigen: not known. These data come from a study of CD8+CD57+ T cells in acquired aplastic anemia. Whole-study results and caveats: Measurement in patients showed lower diversity in CD8+CD57+ cells than in total CD4+ and CD8+ pools.

V lost 0 bases, J lost 1 base, and 4 bases lay in between. CDR3 size: 14 residues. Germline lookup yields CDR1 ENHRY and CDR2 SYGVKD. The sequenced patients had an expansion of CD8+CD57+ cells seen by flow cytometry. TCR beta VDJ and CDR3 were profiled, and genomic DNA was the template. TCRdb passed the reads through MiXCR, listing each CDR3 protein once. Among around 15,000 distinct CDR3 sequences listed, roughly 37% were seen once. Sequenced material: CD8+CD57+ T cells sorted from PBMCs. The subset: bead-enriched CD8+CD57+ effector memory T cells from SAA patients. The rearrangement links TRBV10-3 to TRBJ1-3; D unresolved. The receptor was derived from a human donor with aplastic anemia. CDR3: CAISESASGNTIYF. The CDR3 coding sequence is TGTGCCATCAGTGAGTCTGCGTCTGGAAACACCATATATTTT.